This TCR beta chain was captured by sequencing in a study of OX40 agonist ivuxolimab in advanced cancers. Regarding the research as a whole: The costimulatory receptor OX40 (CD134) was targeted by ivuxolimab, a fully human IgG2 agonistic monoclonal antibody. Partial responses occurred in three dose-escalation patients, of whom one had hepatocellular carcinoma and two had cutaneous melanoma. The paper covers the monotherapy dose-escalation part of the phase I ivuxolimab trial, which included N ≈ 57 patients. Of the approximately 50 dose-escalation patients, hepatocellular carcinoma was present in approximately 20, melanoma in around 15, renal cell carcinoma in 9 and head and neck cancer in 9. Intravenous ivuxolimab was administered to patients every 2 weeks at six dose levels: 0.01, 0.1, 0.3, 1.5, 3 and 10 mg/kg. The dose-escalation cohort was about 83% male with a mean age of about 54 years, ranging from roughly 23 to 90. The purpose of peripheral TCRbeta sequencing was to test whether ivuxolimab changed TCR sequence diversity and led to clonal T-cell expansion. Prior anti-PD-1, anti-PD-L1 or anti-CTLA-4 therapy was permitted, and 40% of dose-escalation patients had received checkpoint inhibitors.

With respect to this clone: No antigen is known for it. No much larger clone exists at a distance of one base, and base qualities are not known.

The research as a whole found: Low levels of normalized T-cell clonal expansion were also seen in some patients who did not respond. After ivuxolimab, more expanded clones were found on average in CD8+ T cells than in CD4+ T cells. Antigen specificity was not determined for the clonally expanded peripheral T cells. At doses from 0.1 to 3.0 mg/kg, clonal expansion was seen in both CD4+ and CD8+ blood T cells between baseline and week 6. In the 0.1-3.0 mg/kg groups, partial responders had among the lowest normalized peripheral clonal expansion, particularly in CD8+ T cells.

The trial excluded patients who had a history of autoimmune disease or who were on systemic immunosuppression. Peripheral blood for TCR sequencing was collected from all dose cohorts at baseline, on cycle 4 day 1, and on cycle 7 day 1. Samples were obtained from an open-label, multicenter, first-in-human phase I dose-escalation trial of ivuxolimab. Adults with locally advanced or metastatic melanoma, renal cell carcinoma, hepatocellular carcinoma or head and neck squamous cell carcinoma were enrolled in the trial. Before TCR sequencing, CD4+ T cells and CD8+ T cells from peripheral blood were sorted into separate populations. Genomic DNA was extracted from sorted cells for sequencing of the TCRbeta CDR3 region. The immunoSEQ Assay was used to sequence the TCRbeta CDR3 regions. TCRdb holds this immuneACCESS table with in-frame rearrangements only. Some clones are missing; in checked studies, unresolved V genes explain under half, and the rest has no known cause. The sample includes approximately 65,000 clones, with about 88% observed a single time. Of the sample, roughly 4% falls within the top ten clones.

The sample in question was CD4+ or CD8+ T cells sorted from blood, obtained in a trial of the OX40 agonist ivuxolimab. This TCR came from an adult with an advanced solid tumor such as melanoma, head and neck, liver or kidney cancer.

The CDR3 protein is CASSSGTNQYEQYF. The DNA sequence reads TGTGCCAGCAGTTCCGGGACAAACCAGTACGAGCAGTACTTC. The chain was built from TRBV5-8 and TRBJ2-7, and possibly TRBD1, on 6 matching bases. Trimming at the junction amounts to 5 bases on V and 4 bases on J, and the germline ends lie 16 bases apart. In the germline V gene, CDR1 corresponds to SGHTS and CDR2 to YDEGEE. From cysteine to phenylalanine, the CDR3 is 14 amino acids long. Just CDR3 DNA is preserved here, 42 bases in frame from base 1.